These 14 T cell receptor beta chains came from one sample sequenced in a study of PD-L1 blockade in urothelial cancer (dated by TCRdb to the late 2010s). Preparation of the library involved the immunoSEQ multiplex PCR assay. In TCRdb, the immuneACCESS table is reduced to in-frame sequences with V and J assigned. These tables do not hold every clone; where another copy was compared, an unresolved V gene accounts for under half, and the others remain unexplained. This sample gives 45,000 to 60,000 clones in total; 65% to 90% of them show up just once. 15% to 18% of the sample is in the top ten clones. According to the study, the label for this sample's time point signals: pretreatment peripheral blood. This sample comprised PBMCs, obtained around atezolizumab (anti-PD-L1) treatment. These receptors were collected from a man aged 70 or older with urothelial cancer.

V is TRBV7-8 and J is TRBJ2-7; 8 bases are shared with TRBD2. The CDR3 runs to 18 residues. CDR1 is SGHVS, CDR2 FQNEAQ, per germline. Germline trimming cut 3 bases from V and 7 bases from J; bases unmatched to any gene: 20. This chain's CDR3 is CASSFQAGGVAGTKEQYF. For the CDR3, the DNA is TGTGCCAGCAGCTTCCAGGCGGGCGGAGTAGCGGGGACGAAAGAGCAGTACTTC.

This rearrangement joins TRBV2 to TRBJ2-2; 9 nucleotides agree with TRBD2. The CDR3 has 16 residues. Losses at the gene ends were 3 bases for V and 2 bases for J; bases not matched to a gene: 4. The germline gives CDR1 SNHLY, CDR2 FYNNEI. This CDR3 reads CASSEAGGGNTGELFF. CDR3 sequence (DNA): TGTGCCAGCAGTGAGGCGGGGGGGGGAAACACCGGGGAGCTGTTTTTT.

This clone came up once. This chain joins TRBV10-3 and TRBJ2-3; D is possibly TRBD2 (6 bases). The CDR3 totals 16 residues. The V gene lost 0 bases and the J gene lost 2 bases, with 12 bases spanning the gap. Germline assignment: CDR1 ENHRY and CDR2 SYGVKD. The CDR3: CAISESAGILTDTQYF. The CDR3 DNA is TGTGCCATCAGTGAGTCAGCGGGCATACTCACAGATACGCAGTATTTT.

This clone occurred once. The chain combines TRBV7-6 with TRBJ2-7; 10 bases are a match to TRBD2. CDR3 length: 16 residues. CDR1 SGHVS and CDR2 FNYEAQ come from the germline V gene. J gave up 2 bases and V 1 base, and 5 bases lay outside the gene matches. The CDR3 nucleotides read TGTGCCAGCAGCTTAGTTTCTAGCGGGAGCACCTACGAGCAGTACTTC. This codes for CASSLVSSGSTYEQYF.

The chain carries TRBV4-1 and TRBJ2-1; 10 bases fit TRBD2. Per the germline V gene, CDR1 is MGHRA and CDR2 is YSYEKL. The CDR3 loop spans 18 amino acids. V dropped 0 bases and J dropped 0; count of bases not matched to a gene: 5. Here the CDR3 reads CASSQDGLAVSSYNEQFF. The CDR3, as DNA: TGCGCCAGCAGCCAAGATGGACTAGCGGTGAGCTCCTACAATGAGCAGTTCTTC.

The rearrangement joins TRBV9 to TRBJ2-2, with D unclear. The CDR3 spans 15 residues. Deletions cut 0 bases from V and 1 base from J, with 7 bases between. Germline CDR1 SGDLS, CDR2 YYNGEE. The CDR3 loop reads CASSVGSLNTGELFF. The DNA of the CDR3 is TGTGCCAGCAGCGTAGGATCACTGAACACCGGGGAGCTGTTTTTT.

J is TRBJ2-7 and V is TRBV11-2, with 9 positions matching TRBD1. CDR1 and CDR2 from the germline V gene are SGHAT and FQNNGV. CDR3 length: 15 amino acids. The V gene end was trimmed by 5 bases and the J gene end by 6 bases; junction bases not matched to a gene: 11. CDR3 protein: CASSPQGASGGEQYF. In DNA form, the CDR3 reads TGTGCCAGCAGCCCACAGGGGGCGTCAGGTGGCGAGCAGTACTTC. Looking up the rest from reference TRBV11-2 and TRBJ2-7 gives the full variable domain: EAGVAQSPRYKIIEKRQSVAFWCNPISGHATLYWYQQILGQGPKLLIQFQNNGVVDDSQLPKDRFSAERLKGVDSTLKIQPAKLEDSAVYLCASSPQGASGGEQYFGPGTRLTVT.

This sequence joins TRBV7-3 and TRBJ2-1, with 7 nucleotides matching TRBD2. The CDR3 totals 15 residues. Looked up from germline, CDR1 is SGHTA and CDR2 is FQGTGA. V trimming: 3 bases; J trimming: 2 bases; junction bases outside the gene matches: 4. This CDR3 reads CASSLSSGTYNEQFF. DNA of the CDR3: TGTGCCAGCAGCTTGTCTAGCGGCACCTACAATGAGCAGTTCTTC. The entire variable domain, with the rest obtained from reference TRBV7-3 and TRBJ2-1, is as follows: GAGVSQTPSNKVTEKGKYVELRCDPISGHTALYWYRQSLGQGPEFLIYFQGTGAADDSGLPNDRFFAVRPEGSVSTLKIQRTERGDSAVYLCASSLSSGTYNEQFFGPGTRLTVL.

The chain links TRBV5-1 to TRBJ2-5; 8 nucleotides line up with TRBD2. Germline-derived CDR1 and CDR2 are SGHRS and YFSETQ. The CDR3 totals 16 residues. V gave up 4 bases and J gave up 2 bases; unmatched junction bases: 10. Here the CDR3 DNA reads TGCGCCAGCAGCAACAGCGGACTAGCCTTACAAGAGACCCAGTACTTC. Translation gives CASSNSGLALQETQYF.

The chain employs TRBV7-3 and TRBJ2-7; D may be TRBD2 (5 bases). This CDR3 region has 14 residues. Trimming removed 2 bases at V and 3 bases at J, with 11 bases between. Germline loops: CDR1 SGHTA, CDR2 FQGTGA. Written as DNA, the CDR3 is TGTGCCAGCAGCTTAGGAGCAGGAGGCTACGAGCAGTACTTC. Residues: CASSLGAGGYEQYF.

About this clone: At one of its ends the junction is not consistent with the germline gene, which may arise from a read error. The chain recombines TRBV11-2 with TRBJ2-7; TRBD2 agrees at 13 bases. This CDR3 spans 14 amino acids. Germline-derived CDR1 and CDR2 are SGHAT and FQNNGV. CDR3 nucleotides: TGTGCCAGCAGCTTAGACCGACTAGCGGGAGGCCCCCAGTTC. This translates into CASSLDRLAGGPQF.

The chain is built from TRBV11-2 and TRBJ2-5, with 9 bases aligning to TRBD2. CDR3 size: 16 residues. Germline V CDR1 and CDR2: SGHAT, FQNNGV. With V trimmed by 7 bases and J by 2 bases, 11 bases remained unmatched. Here the CDR3 reads CASNRLAEAPQETQYF. CDR3 in DNA: TGTGCCAGCAACAGACTAGCGGAAGCCCCTCAAGAGACCCAGTACTTC.

The V call is TRBV18, the J call TRBJ2-4, with TRBD1 as a possible D gene (6 bases). This CDR3 contains 14 residues. V gave up 2 bases and J gave up 1 base, with 6 bases separating them. CDR1 is KGHSH and CDR2 is LQKENI in the germline V gene. The DNA for the CDR3 is TGTGCCAGCTCACCAGACAGGGCCAAAAACATTCAGTACTTC. Its translation is CASSPDRAKNIQYF. The full variable domain, with the rest looked up from reference TRBV18 and TRBJ2-4, is NAGVMQNPRHLVRRRGQEARLRCSPMKGHSHVYWYRQLPEEGLKFMVYLQKENIIDESGMPKERFSAEFPKEGPSILRIQQVVRGDSAAYFCASSPDRAKNIQYFGAGTRLSVL.

The rearrangement joins TRBV6-4 to TRBJ2-3, with 7 positions matching TRBD2. The junction had 19 bases not matched to a gene; V was cut back by 2 bases and J by 14 bases. Germline V gives CDR1 MRHNA, CDR2 SNTAGT. The CDR3 is made up of 16 amino acids. The CDR3 DNA reads TGTGCCAGCAGTGACGCTAGCGGAATGCAGCACAGATACGCGTATTTT. Translation: CASSDASGMQHRYAYF.